The rows below give T cell receptor beta chains drawn from one sample of a study of blood T cell repertoires in COVID-19. Assay: immunoSEQ multiplex PCR; the TCRdb copy retains only in-frame clones and omits some. This sample has under 350,000 clones, with about 86% found just once. The sample taken for sequencing was PBMCs or T cells enriched from blood (not recorded which). These receptors all stem from a woman aged 35 to 49 with acute COVID-19. Both conserved end residues are part of each CDR3. The order of the fields is V gene, D gene, J gene, clone size, CDR3 protein, CDR3 DNA. A D gene is named only where the DNA matches it firmly. The size of a clone is reported for some rows only, either as once, few or many, or as a class for expanded clones.

V: TRBV12-3/TRBV12-4
D: .
J: TRBJ2-5
size: .
CDR3: CASRGTGQETQYF
DNA: TGTGCCAGCCGTGGAACAGGGCAAGAGACCCAGTACTTC

V: TRBV19
D: .
J: TRBJ1-1
size: once
CDR3: CASSTLTGNTEAFF
DNA: TGTGCCAGTAGTACCTTAACAGGGAACACTGAAGCTTTCTTT

V: TRBV4-1
D: .
J: TRBJ1-2
size: few
CDR3: CASSLKDSTNYGYTF
DNA: TGCGCCAGCAGCCTGAAAGACAGTACCAACTATGGCTACACCTTC

V: TRBV20-1
D: .
J: TRBJ2-7
size: few
CDR3: CSASLGGSDTMEQYF
DNA: TGCAGTGCTAGTCTCGGAGGGTCCGACACTATGGAGCAGTACTTC

V: TRBV3-1/TRBV3-2
D: TRBD1
J: TRBJ1-1
size: .
CDR3: CASSQASDRGLAEAFF
DNA: TGTGCCAGCAGCCAAGCGTCGGACAGGGGGTTGGCTGAAGCTTTCTTT

V: TRBV25-1
D: TRBD1
J: TRBJ1-4
size: .
CDR3: CASEGAANEKLFF
DNA: TGTGCCAGCGAGGGGGCAGCCAATGAAAAACTGTTTTTT

V: TRBV25-1
D: TRBD1
J: TRBJ2-7
size: once
CDR3: CASSELGTGTHEQYF
DNA: TGTGCCAGCAGTGAATTAGGGACAGGGACCCACGAGCAGTACTTC

V: TRBV2
D: TRBD2
J: TRBJ2-2
size: once
CDR3: CASSGGLAGAGELFF
DNA: TGTGCCAGCAGTGGGGGACTAGCGGGAGCCGGGGAGCTGTTTTTT

V: TRBV18
D: .
J: TRBJ1-2
size: .
CDR3: CASSPTGNYGYTF
DNA: TGTGCCAGCTCACCAACGGGTAACTATGGCTACACCTTC

V: TRBV19
D: .
J: TRBJ1-2
size: .
CDR3: CASSIGLSYGYTF
DNA: TGTGCCAGTAGTATTGGGCTCTCCTATGGCTACACCTTC

V: TRBV27
D: .
J: TRBJ2-2
size: .
CDR3: CASRRDLNTGELFF
DNA: TGTGCCAGCAGGCGGGACTTGAACACCGGGGAGCTGTTTTTT

V: TRBV6-4
D: .
J: TRBJ1-6
size: .
CDR3: CASSEQGSVSPLHF
DNA: TGTGCCAGCAGTGAGCAGGGGAGCGTATCACCCCTCCACTTT

V: TRBV5-1
D: .
J: TRBJ1-3
size: .
CDR3: CASSLGQNTGNTIYF
DNA: TGCGCCAGCAGCTTGGGACAAAATACTGGAAACACCATATATTTT

V: TRBV9
D: .
J: TRBJ1-2
size: .
CDR3: CASSVGQGSYGYTF
DNA: TGTGCCAGCAGCGTCGGGCAGGGCAGCTATGGCTACACCTTC

V: TRBV6-2/TRBV6-3
D: TRBD1
J: TRBJ1-2
size: .
CDR3: CASSRGTGGGYGYTF
DNA: TGTGCCAGCAGTAGAGGAACAGGGGGCGGCTATGGCTACACCTTC

V: TRBV7-2
D: .
J: TRBJ2-7
size: .
CDR3: CASSPRAGFINYEQYF
DNA: TGTGCCAGCAGCCCCCGGGCGGGATTTATCAACTACGAGCAGTACTTC

V: TRBV18
D: .
J: TRBJ1-6
size: .
CDR3: CASSPLAGGFDSPLHF
DNA: TGTGCCAGCTCACCTCTCGCGGGGGGCTTCGATTCACCCCTCCACTTT

V: TRBV5-6
D: .
J: TRBJ2-5
size: .
CDR3: CASSLGQTQETQYF
DNA: TGTGCCAGCAGCTTGGGACAGACCCAAGAGACCCAGTACTTC

V: TRBV2
D: TRBD2
J: TRBJ2-1
size: once
CDR3: CASLSWGLAGGGNEQFF
DNA: TGTGCCAGCTTAAGCTGGGGACTAGCGGGAGGGGGGAATGAGCAGTTCTTC

V: TRBV7-2
D: .
J: TRBJ2-3
size: .
CDR3: CASSVLTYPTDTQYF
DNA: TGTGCCAGCAGCGTCCTGACTTATCCCACAGATACGCAGTATTTT

V: TRBV28
D: .
J: TRBJ1-6
size: .
CDR3: CASSSDSPLHF
DNA: TGTGCCAGCAGTTCTGATTCACCCCTCCACTTT

V: TRBV5-6
D: .
J: TRBJ2-5
size: .
CDR3: CASSLRETQYF
DNA: TGTGCCAGCAGCTTGCGGGAGACCCAGTACTTC

V: TRBV7-2
D: TRBD1
J: TRBJ1-6
size: .
CDR3: CASSLYGTANSPLHF
DNA: TGTGCCAGCAGCCTATACGGGACAGCGAATTCACCCCTCCACTTT

V: TRBV28
D: TRBD1
J: TRBJ1-4
size: .
CDR3: CASSSLGQGNEKLFF
DNA: TGTGCCAGCAGTAGCCTGGGACAGGGTAATGAAAAACTGTTTTTT

V: TRBV9
D: .
J: TRBJ2-6
size: .
CDR3: CASSVGGPRSGANVLTF
DNA: TGTGCCAGCAGTGTTGGAGGGCCTCGCTCTGGGGCCAACGTCCTGACTTTC

V: TRBV29-1
D: .
J: TRBJ2-2
size: .
CDR3: CSADPDRRELFF
DNA: TGCAGCGCCGACCCGGACAGACGGGAGCTGTTTTTT

V: TRBV5-4
D: .
J: TRBJ2-5
size: .
CDR3: CASSSAGETQYF
DNA: TGTGCCAGCAGCTCCGCCGGAGAGACCCAGTACTTC

V: TRBV28
D: TRBD2
J: TRBJ2-5
size: .
CDR3: CASSRPGTSSQETQYF
DNA: TGTGCCAGCAGCAGACCCGGGACTAGTTCTCAAGAGACCCAGTACTTC

V: TRBV19
D: .
J: TRBJ1-1
size: .
CDR3: CASSFLSGTTAFF
DNA: TGTGCCAGTAGTTTCTTGTCGGGGACTACAGCTTTCTTT

V: TRBV4-1
D: TRBD1
J: TRBJ1-2
size: .
CDR3: CASSQEPNRGHGYTF
DNA: TGCGCCAGCAGCCAAGAGCCAAACAGGGGGCATGGCTACACCTTC

V: TRBV7-2
D: .
J: TRBJ2-5
size: .
CDR3: CASSTTGPIRETQYF
DNA: TGTGCCAGCAGCACCACAGGTCCGATAAGAGAGACCCAGTACTTC

V: TRBV19
D: TRBD2
J: TRBJ2-1
size: once
CDR3: CASTPRPAASGGANVNEQFF
DNA: TGTGCCAGTACCCCCCGGCCGGCCGCTAGCGGGGGGGCTAATGTCAATGAGCAGTTCTTC

V: TRBV19
D: .
J: TRBJ1-1
size: .
CDR3: CASAERGGNTEAFF
DNA: TGTGCCAGCGCTGAAAGGGGTGGTAACACTGAAGCTTTCTTT

V: TRBV4-1
D: .
J: TRBJ2-5
size: .
CDR3: CASSQDDRQETQYF
DNA: TGCGCCAGCAGCCAAGACGACAGGCAAGAGACCCAGTACTTC

V: TRBV5-1
D: TRBD1
J: TRBJ2-2
size: .
CDR3: CATADRAANTGELFF
DNA: TGCGCCACCGCGGACAGGGCCGCGAACACCGGGGAGCTGTTTTTT

V: TRBV10-3
D: .
J: TRBJ1-5
size: .
CDR3: CAISEAVNQPQHF
DNA: TGTGCCATCAGTGAGGCGGTGAATCAGCCCCAGCATTTT

V: TRBV2
D: .
J: TRBJ1-5
size: .
CDR3: CASSREQARNQPQHF
DNA: TGTGCCAGCAGCAGGGAACAGGCACGTAATCAGCCCCAGCATTTT

V: TRBV25-1
D: TRBD2
J: TRBJ2-3
size: .
CDR3: CASRRGGRTPSTDTQYF
DNA: TGTGCCAGCAGGCGCGGCGGGAGAACCCCCAGCACAGATACGCAGTATTTT

V: TRBV12-5
D: TRBD2
J: TRBJ2-2
size: few
CDR3: CASGLVSGGLLKEGGTGELFF
DNA: TGTGCTAGTGGTTTGGTATCGGGGGGACTACTTAAGGAGGGTGGCACCGGGGAGCTGTTTTTT

V: TRBV6-2/TRBV6-3
D: TRBD1
J: TRBJ1-6
size: few
CDR3: CASSSRTGYNSPLHF
DNA: TGTGCCAGCAGTTCCCGGACAGGGTATAATTCACCCCTCCACTTT

V: TRBV27
D: TRBD1
J: TRBJ1-2
size: .
CDR3: CASSPWDRLNYGYTF
DNA: TGTGCCAGCAGTCCTTGGGACAGGCTTAACTATGGCTACACCTTC

V: TRBV6-1
D: .
J: TRBJ2-2
size: .
CDR3: CASSEVGGDVTGELFF
DNA: TGTGCCAGCAGTGAAGTAGGGGGAGATGTCACCGGGGAGCTGTTTTTT

V: TRBV24-1
D: TRBD2
J: TRBJ2-2
size: .
CDR3: CATSDWTSGRTGELFF
DNA: TGTGCCACCAGTGATTGGACTAGCGGGAGAACCGGGGAGCTGTTTTTT

V: TRBV9
D: TRBD1
J: TRBJ1-1
size: once
CDR3: CASSVADRVGTEAFF
DNA: TGTGCCAGCAGCGTAGCCGACAGGGTGGGGACTGAAGCTTTCTTT

V: TRBV6-5
D: .
J: TRBJ2-2
size: .
CDR3: CASSYSGGTTGELFF
DNA: TGTGCCAGCAGTTACTCGGGCGGGACCACCGGGGAGCTGTTTTTT

V: TRBV12-5
D: .
J: TRBJ2-6
size: .
CDR3: CASGSSQGYGANVLTF
DNA: TGTGCTAGTGGTTCTAGTCAGGGGTACGGGGCCAACGTCCTGACTTTC

V: TRBV7-6
D: TRBD2
J: TRBJ2-3
size: once
CDR3: CASSLTSGRQDTQYF
DNA: TGTGCCAGCAGCTTGACTAGCGGGAGGCAAGATACGCAGTATTTT

V: TRBV9
D: TRBD1
J: TRBJ1-4
size: few
CDR3: CASSVVSRTGGTNEKLFF
DNA: TGTGCCAGCAGCGTAGTTTCCCGCACAGGGGGCACTAATGAAAAACTGTTTTTT

V: TRBV6-2/TRBV6-3
D: .
J: TRBJ1-1
size: .
CDR3: CASSSQVNTEAFF
DNA: TGTGCCAGCAGTTCCCAGGTGAACACTGAAGCTTTCTTT

V: TRBV18
D: .
J: TRBJ1-2
size: .
CDR3: CASSPGQGKFDYGYTF
DNA: TGTGCCAGCTCACCAGGTCAGGGAAAGTTTGACTATGGCTACACCTTC

V: TRBV7-2
D: TRBD1
J: TRBJ2-1
size: .
CDR3: CASSLTGTGGIYNEQFF
DNA: TGTGCCAGCAGCCTCACCGGGACAGGGGGCATCTACAATGAGCAGTTCTTC

V: TRBV6-5
D: TRBD1
J: TRBJ1-5
size: .
CDR3: CASSYSRTGSNQPQHF
DNA: TGTGCCAGCAGTTACTCTAGGACAGGGAGCAATCAGCCCCAGCATTTT